This T cell receptor (beta chain) was recovered during a study of a mutant IDH1 vaccine in newly diagnosed glioma. Study-wide background: Vaccination began 4-6 weeks post radiotherapy alone, or with temozolomide cycles.

This CDR3 contains 12 residues. Germline V gene data show CDR1 as MDHEN and CDR2 as SYDVKM. Trimming left V 2 bases short and J 8 bases short, with 10 bases between. Profiled with immunoSEQ multiplex PCR; TCRdb holds only in-frame clones, not every one. This sample carries roughly 42,000 clones, 70% to 90% of them seen once, and the ten largest clones take 1.5% to 2%. Comments on this clone: Its antigen is currently unknown.

Time point in this sample: week 5, during vaccination. Topical imiquimod was applied with each vaccine dose, which held 300 ug of mutant IDH1 20-mer peptide. The origin of this receptor is a man aged 40-49 years with glioma. V is TRBV28 and J is TRBJ2-7; D is unresolved. Sample: PBMCs, taken from a glioma patient whose treatment included an IDH1 peptide vaccine. CDR3 nucleotides: TGTGCCAGCAGTTTAGATCCGGCGAAGCAGTACTTC. This gives the protein CASSLDPAKQYF.